Below are 29 T cell receptor beta chains sequenced from a single sample in a study of regulatory T cells in long-lasting Graves disease. Both iRepertoire HTBI primers and Arm-PCR of CDR3 regions were used to build the TCR beta libraries. In TCRdb, the multiplex PCR reads were re-called with MiXCR into one record per CDR3 protein. The sample consists of hundreds of thousands of distinct CDR3 sequences, roughly a sixth of them appearing once. Time point meaning: newly diagnosed GD, antithyroid drugs for less than 3 months. Following extraction of RNA from PBMCs, that RNA was used to make the TCR library. The source material was peripheral blood mononuclear cells (PBMCs), sampled at new diagnosis, from a patient treated with antithyroid drugs. These receptors were obtained from a female donor with Graves disease.

This clonotype was counted at least ten times. The V call is TRBV9, the J call TRBJ2-7; 11 bases are shared with TRBD2. Germline V CDR1 and CDR2: SGDLS, YYNGEE. The CDR3 runs to 16 residues. Losses at the gene ends were 4 bases for V and 4 bases for J; bases not matched to a gene: 10. CDR3 bases: TGTGCCAGCAGCCCGATGGGGACTAGCGGAGCTTACGAGCAGTACTTC. This translates into CASSPMGTSGAYEQYF.

The rearrangement joins TRBV7-6 to TRBJ2-2; 7 bases match TRBD1. Germline CDR1 and CDR2: SGHVS and FNYEAQ. V lost 4 bases to trimming and J lost 5 bases; unmatched junction nucleotides: 13. The CDR3 spans 17 residues. The CDR3 region has the DNA TGTGCCAGCAGCTCGACAGGGTTAGGGACAGCGACCGGGGAGCTGTTTTTT. Its protein is CASSSTGLGTATGELFF.

The genes are TRBV9 and TRBJ2-1; 8 nucleotides match TRBD2. J gave up 6 bases and V 4 bases, and 12 bases lay outside the gene matches. The CDR3 is 16 residues long. CDR1 SGDLS and CDR2 YYNGEE come from the germline V gene. The CDR3 nucleotides read TGTGCCAGCAGCCTCCTAACTAGCGGAGTTCTCAATGAGCAGTTCTTC. Protein: CASSLLTSGVLNEQFF.

There are many counts of this clonotype. The genes are TRBV5-5 and TRBJ2-1, with 7 bases that match TRBD2. The CDR3 consists of 16 residues. Trimming took 1 base from V and 3 from J; bases not matched to a gene: 7. The germline V gene has CDR1 SGHKS and CDR2 YYEKEE (reference sequence). The CDR3 here is CASSLRGDPNYNEQFF. CDR3 sequence (DNA): TGTGCCAGCAGCTTGCGGGGGGACCCCAACTACAATGAGCAGTTCTTC.

This clonotype has a count of ten or more. The rearrangement joins TRBV5-1 to TRBJ2-1, with D unresolved. Trimming left V 4 bases short and J 6 bases short, with 14 bases between. CDR3 length: 14 amino acids. The germline gives CDR1 SGHRS, CDR2 YFSETQ. This CDR3 is CASSPGPRTNEQFF. CDR3 in DNA: TGCGCCAGCAGCCCCGGACCCAGGACCAATGAGCAGTTCTTC.

This sequence joins TRBV7-2 and TRBJ1-4, with a possible D match to TRBD1 (6 bases). The CDR3 covers 15 residues. Trimming removed 3 bases at V and 7 bases at J, with 15 bases between. The germline V gene has CDR1 SGHTA and CDR2 FQGNSA. The CDR3 sequence is CASSFVQGFGEKLFF. The CDR3 DNA is TGTGCCAGCAGCTTCGTGCAGGGGTTTGGTGAAAAACTGTTTTTT.

The sample holds many counts of this clonotype. The CDR3 bases are TGTGCCAGCAGCCCCCACGTCGAAGTAAACAAAGCTTTCTTT. Its translation: CASSPHVEVNKAFF. The chain uses TRBV7-2 and TRBJ1-1; D call uncertain. Trimming took 5 bases from V and 9 from J, leaving 19 bases between them. The germline CDR1 and CDR2 sequences are SGHTA and FQGNSA. The CDR3 length is 14 residues.

This clonotype was counted ten times or more. The chain recombines TRBV7-6 with TRBJ1-2, with D perhaps matching TRBD1 (6 bases). Per germline, CDR1 SGHVS and CDR2 FNYEAQ. This CDR3 contains 17 residues. The V and J ends lost 5 bases and 0 bases respectively, with 19 bases between them. The CDR3 protein is CASSLTVVDRANYGYTF. The CDR3 region has the DNA TGTGCCAGCAGCCTTACGGTTGTGGACAGAGCTAACTATGGCTACACCTTC.

Turning to this clonotype: This likely came from a read error, as a far larger clone is one base away. The chain carries TRBV28 and TRBJ2-7; D is ambiguous. The CDR3 runs to 16 residues. V was trimmed by 6 bases and J by 7 bases, leaving 25 bases between them. Germline CDR1 reads MDHEN; CDR2 reads SYDVKM. The DNA of the CDR3 is TGTGCCAGCAGCAACCTGCGCGGTAGCTCCTACAATGAGCAGTACTTC. It codes for CASSNLRGSSYNEQYF.

Regarding this clonotype: Given a much more abundant clone one base away, this may be a read error. V is TRBV10-3 and J is TRBJ2-7, with D perhaps matching TRBD2 (5 bases). The germline gives CDR1 ENHRY, CDR2 SYGVKD. CDR3 length: 15 residues. V was cut by 2 bases and J by 7 bases, with 18 bases left in between. CDR3 protein: CAISEPDMDFYEQYF. DNA for the CDR3: TGTGCCATCAGTGAGCCCGACATGGACTTTTATGAGCAGTACTTC.

This clonotype was detected many times. This rearrangement joins TRBV27 to TRBJ2-1; no clear D gene. Looked up from germline, CDR1 is MNHEY and CDR2 is SMNVEV (reference sequence). Trimming took 0 bases from V and 2 from J, leaving 8 bases between them. CDR3 length: 15 residues. This CDR3 reads CASSLSRPTYNEQFF. DNA of the CDR3: TGTGCCAGCAGTTTATCGAGGCCTACCTACAATGAGCAGTTCTTC.

The chain uses TRBV25-1 and TRBJ2-7, with D perhaps matching TRBD2 (6 bases). This CDR3 contains 14 residues. Germline assignment: CDR1 MGHDK and CDR2 SYGVNS. The V and J ends lost 9 bases and 3 bases respectively, with 18 bases between them. Here the CDR3 reads CASREGDLNYEQYF. In nucleotides, the CDR3 is TGTGCCAGTCGAGAAGGGGACTTGAACTACGAGCAGTACTTC.

Many counts were recorded for this clonotype. The chain recombines TRBV6-1 with TRBJ1-2, with 8 positions matching TRBD1. Germline trimming cut 2 bases from V and 1 base from J; bases unmatched to any gene: 3. The germline V gene encodes CDR1 MNHNS and CDR2 SASEGT. This CDR3 contains 15 residues. The CDR3 sequence: CASSEQGALNYGYTF. Here the CDR3 DNA reads TGTGCCAGCAGTGAACAGGGGGCGCTTAACTATGGCTACACCTTC.

This clonotype was counted at least ten times. The genes are TRBV20-1 and TRBJ1-6; 11 bases agree with TRBD1. This CDR3 comprises 19 residues. The germline CDR1 and CDR2 sequences are DFQATT and SNEGSKA (reference sequence). The ends lost 1 base at V and 3 bases at J; junction bases unmatched: 11. The CDR3 region is CSARVPVGQGESYNSPLHF. DNA of the CDR3: TGCAGTGCTAGAGTCCCCGTGGGACAGGGGGAAAGCTATAATTCACCCCTCCACTTT.

This chain connects TRBV20-1 to TRBJ2-5; TRBD1 aligns across 8 bases. The germline V gene has CDR1 DFQATT and CDR2 SNEGSKA (reference sequence). This CDR3 has 15 amino acids. J gave up 3 bases and V 3 bases, and 9 bases lay outside the gene matches. The CDR3 reads CSASSPGGAEETQYF. CDR3 nucleotides: TGCAGTGCTAGCTCCCCAGGGGGCGCGGAAGAGACCCAGTACTTC.

The chain links TRBV18 to TRBJ2-2; possibly TRBD2 for D (7 bases). This CDR3 has 15 amino acids. Per germline, CDR1 KGHSH and CDR2 LQKENI. The V end was cut by 0 bases, the J end by 4 bases, with 9 bases between. The CDR3 loop reads CASSPPRGLTGELFF. The DNA of the CDR3 is TGTGCCAGCTCACCACCGCGGGGGCTCACCGGGGAGCTGTTTTTT.

This clonotype was found many times. The rearrangement joins TRBV11-2 to TRBJ2-5; D perhaps matches TRBD1 (5 bases). The germline gives CDR1 SGHAT, CDR2 FQNNGV. The CDR3 totals 16 residues. Trimming pared 6 bases from V and 5 bases from J, leaving 22 bases between. The CDR3 spells CASRRPNPSPGETQYF. Written as DNA, the CDR3 is TGTGCCAGCAGGCGACCCAATCCCTCACCAGGGGAGACCCAGTACTTC. Looking up the rest from reference TRBV11-2 and TRBJ2-5 gives the full variable domain: EAGVAQSPRYKIIEKRQSVAFWCNPISGHATLYWYQQILGQGPKLLIQFQNNGVVDDSQLPKDRFSAERLKGVDSTLKIQPAKLEDSAVYLCASRRPNPSPGETQYFGPGTRLLVL.

This clonotype was counted ten times or more. This rearrangement joins TRBV7-2 to TRBJ1-2; D gene ambiguous. The germline CDR1 and CDR2 sequences are SGHTA and FQGNSA. The V and J ends lost 5 bases and 4 bases respectively, with 14 bases between them. This CDR3 has 14 amino acids. The CDR3 is CASSLWTEVYGYTF. CDR3 nucleotides: TGTGCCAGCAGCCTGTGGACCGAAGTCTATGGCTACACCTTC. The full variable domain, its missing parts supplied by reference TRBV7-2 and TRBJ1-2, is GAGVSQSPSNKVTEKGKDVELRCDPISGHTALYWYRQSLGQGLEFLIYFQGNSAPDKSGLPSDRFSAERTGGSVSTLTIQRTQQEDSAVYLCASSLWTEVYGYTFGSGTRLTVV.

With regard to this clonotype: Mismatch with germline at one junction end may stem from a read error. J is TRBJ1-3 and V is TRBV12-3 or TRBV12-4, with D tentatively TRBD1 (6 bases). This CDR3 is built from 15 residues. CDR3 residues: CASSPGQLSGNTVYF. As DNA, the CDR3 is TGTGCCAGCAGTCCAGGACAGCTCTCTGGAAACACCGTATATTTT.

The sample holds a few counts of this clonotype. V gene TRBV20-1 combines with J gene TRBJ2-7, with D perhaps being TRBD1 or TRBD2 (6 bases each). Germline assignment: CDR1 DFQATT and CDR2 SNEGSKA (reference sequence). Trimming left V 3 bases short and J 0 bases short, with 12 bases between. CDR3 length: 14 amino acids. The CDR3 is CSASGGPSSYEQYF. CDR3 in DNA: TGCAGTGCTAGTGGGGGGCCCAGCTCCTACGAGCAGTACTTC.

This clonotype was counted at least ten times. The chain carries TRBV5-5 and TRBJ2-1; 11 bases align to TRBD2. Germline-derived CDR1 and CDR2 are SGHKS and YYEKEE (reference sequence). V dropped 6 bases and J dropped 3; count of bases not matched to a gene: 2. The CDR3 is 14 residues long. The CDR3 region has the DNA TGTGCCAGCACTACTAGCGGGAGCTACAATGAGCAGTTCTTC. Its protein product is CASTTSGSYNEQFF.

V and J are TRBV19 and TRBJ2-6, with D unresolved. V lost 3 bases and J 0 bases, leaving 6 bases between the germline ends. The CDR3 spans 15 residues. Germline-derived CDR1 and CDR2 are LNHDA and SQIVND (reference sequence). The CDR3: CASSIPSSGANVLTF. CDR3 sequence (DNA): TGTGCCAGTAGTATTCCCAGCTCTGGGGCCAACGTCCTGACTTTC.

This clonotype was seen a few times. The chain carries TRBV19 and TRBJ2-2; D possibly uses TRBD1 or TRBD2 (5 bases each). Trimming shortened V by 3 bases and J by 4 bases, and 12 bases separated the two germline ends. Germline assignment: CDR1 LNHDA and CDR2 SQIVND (reference sequence). The CDR3 runs to 15 residues. The DNA of the CDR3 is TGTGCCAGTAGTATCGGACATGGGAGCACCGGGGAGCTGTTTTTT. Translated: CASSIGHGSTGELFF.

The chain couples TRBV11-2 to TRBJ2-1, with a tentative D call TRBD2 (5 bases). Trimming removed 3 bases at V and 0 bases at J, with 15 bases between. Germline CDR1 and CDR2: SGHAT and FQNNGV. The length of the CDR3 is 17 residues. The CDR3 sequence: CASSFAPQRSSYNEQFF. The CDR3 DNA reads as TGTGCCAGCAGCTTTGCCCCCCAGCGGAGCTCCTACAATGAGCAGTTCTTC. Together with reference TRBV11-2 and TRBJ2-1, the CDR3 gives the full variable domain: EAGVAQSPRYKIIEKRQSVAFWCNPISGHATLYWYQQILGQGPKLLIQFQNNGVVDDSQLPKDRFSAERLKGVDSTLKIQPAKLEDSAVYLCASSFAPQRSSYNEQFFGPGTRLTVL.

The sample holds many counts of this clonotype. CDR3 bases: TGTGCCAGCAGTGACATTATACAGGGGGCATGGGGTAGCAATCAGCCCCAGCATTTT. Its translation is CASSDIIQGAWGSNQPQHF. The chain carries TRBV2 and TRBJ1-5; 9 nucleotides match TRBD1. Germline V gene lookup returns CDR1 SNHLY and CDR2 FYNNEI. J was trimmed by 0 bases and V by 3 bases; bases with no gene match: 12. The CDR3 is 19 residues long.

The chain joins TRBV28 to TRBJ2-1; the match to TRBD2 covers 7 bases. CDR3 length equals 16 residues. The V gene's germline CDR1 is MDHEN and CDR2 SYDVKM. V was clipped by 3 bases and J by 3 bases; unmatched bases: 8. DNA of the CDR3: TGTGCCAGCAGTTTCGCGGGGAGGGTTGGCTACAATGAGCAGTTCTTC. Translating it yields CASSFAGRVGYNEQFF.

This clonotype was seen repeatedly, ten times or more. J is TRBJ1-6 and V is TRBV5-6; D is unclear. From germline, CDR1 is SGHDT and CDR2 YYEEEE. V was clipped by 5 bases and J by 7 bases, with 13 bases between them. The CDR3 has 14 amino acids. The CDR3 loop is CASSRTDQNSPLHF. Here the CDR3 DNA reads TGTGCCAGCAGTCGTACAGATCAGAATTCACCCCTCCACTTT.

In this sample, this clonotype turned up many times. This chain connects TRBV12-3 or TRBV12-4 to TRBJ2-7, with D maybe TRBD1 (5 bases). The CDR3 runs 14 residues. The V end lost 7 bases, the J end lost 2 bases, and 15 bases lay between the germline ends. The CDR3 DNA follows: TGTGCCAGCAAAGCAAATGGCAGGGCCTACGAGCAGTACTTC. It yields the protein CASKANGRAYEQYF.

Ten or more counts support this clonotype. The chain links TRBV28 to TRBJ2-1; possible D gene TRBD2, 6 bases. The CDR3 has 16 residues. Trimming took off 3 bases at V and 0 bases at J, with 12 bases between the two ends. From germline, CDR1 is MDHEN and CDR2 SYDVKM. The CDR3 loop is CASSFPGTGSYNEQFF. The CDR3, as DNA: TGTGCCAGCAGTTTCCCCGGGACTGGCTCCTACAATGAGCAGTTCTTC. The whole variable domain, remainder taken from reference TRBV28 and TRBJ2-1, is DVKVTQSSRYLVKRTGEKVFLECVQDMDHENMFWYRQDPGLGLRLIYFSYDVKMKEKGDIPEGYSVSREKKERFSLILESASTNQTSMYLCASSFPGTGSYNEQFFGPGTRLTVL.